This T cell receptor (beta chain) emerged from a study of blood T cell repertoires in COVID-19. Profiled with immunoSEQ multiplex PCR; TCRdb holds only in-frame clones, not every one. The sample shows fewer than 150,000 clones, approximately 84% of them seen only once. Trimming cost V 3 bases and J 5 bases; bases outside gene matches: 4. The germline V gene has CDR1 SGHTA and CDR2 FQGNSA. The length of the CDR3 is 15 residues. V is TRBV7-2 and J is TRBJ2-2; 9 nucleotides match TRBD1. The origin of this receptor is a woman in her forties with acute or convalescent COVID-19. Sequencing was carried out using peripheral blood. DNA of the CDR3: TGTGCCAGCAGCTTGGGACAGGGTTTTACCGGGGAGCTGTTTTTT. It is translated as CASSLGQGFTGELFF.